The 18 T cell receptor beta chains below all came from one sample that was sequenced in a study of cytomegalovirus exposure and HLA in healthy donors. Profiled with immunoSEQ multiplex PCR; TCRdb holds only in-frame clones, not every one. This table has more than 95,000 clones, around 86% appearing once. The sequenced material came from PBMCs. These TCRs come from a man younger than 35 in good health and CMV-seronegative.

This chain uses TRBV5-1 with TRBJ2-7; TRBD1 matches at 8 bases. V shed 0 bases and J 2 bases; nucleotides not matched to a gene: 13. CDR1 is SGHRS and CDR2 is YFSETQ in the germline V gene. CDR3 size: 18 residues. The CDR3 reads CASSLAGGQGARTYEQYF. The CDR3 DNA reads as TGCGCCAGCAGCTTGGCTGGGGGGCAGGGGGCTAGGACCTACGAGCAGTACTTC.

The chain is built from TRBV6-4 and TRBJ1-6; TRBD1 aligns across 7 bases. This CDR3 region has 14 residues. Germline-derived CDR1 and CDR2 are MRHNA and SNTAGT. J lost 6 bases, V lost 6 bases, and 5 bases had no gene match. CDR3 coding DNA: TGTGCCAGCAGCTTACAGGGGACTAATTCACCCCTCCACTTT. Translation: CASSLQGTNSPLHF.

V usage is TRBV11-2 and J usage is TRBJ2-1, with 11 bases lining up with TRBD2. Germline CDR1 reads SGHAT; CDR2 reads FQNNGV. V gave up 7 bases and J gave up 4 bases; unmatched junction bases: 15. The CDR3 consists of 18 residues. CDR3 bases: TGTGCCAGCACCCCGTCACCGTACCGACTAGCGGGGTACAATGAGCAGTTCTTC. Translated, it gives CASTPSPYRLAGYNEQFF. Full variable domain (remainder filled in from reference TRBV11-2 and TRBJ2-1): EAGVAQSPRYKIIEKRQSVAFWCNPISGHATLYWYQQILGQGPKLLIQFQNNGVVDDSQLPKDRFSAERLKGVDSTLKIQPAKLEDSAVYLCASTPSPYRLAGYNEQFFGPGTRLTVL.

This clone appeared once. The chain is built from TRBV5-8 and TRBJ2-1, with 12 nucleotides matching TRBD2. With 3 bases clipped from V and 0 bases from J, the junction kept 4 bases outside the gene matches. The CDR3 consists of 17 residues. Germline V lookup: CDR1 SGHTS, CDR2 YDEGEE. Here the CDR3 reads CASSSGLAGSSYNEQFF. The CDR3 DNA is TGTGCCAGCAGCTCCGGACTAGCGGGGAGCTCCTACAATGAGCAGTTCTTC.

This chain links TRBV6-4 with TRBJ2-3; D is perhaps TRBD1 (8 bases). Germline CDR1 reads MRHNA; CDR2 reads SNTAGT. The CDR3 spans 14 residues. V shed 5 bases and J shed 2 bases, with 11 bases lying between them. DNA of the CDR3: TGTGCCAGCAGTACAGGGGGGGACACAGATACGCAGTATTTT. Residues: CASSTGGDTDTQYF.

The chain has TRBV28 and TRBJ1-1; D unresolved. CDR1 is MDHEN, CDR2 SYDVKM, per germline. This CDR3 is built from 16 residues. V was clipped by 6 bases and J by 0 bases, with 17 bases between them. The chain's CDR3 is CASSLRFTTLNTEAFF. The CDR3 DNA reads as TGTGCCAGCAGCCTTAGATTCACTACCCTGAACACTGAAGCTTTCTTT.

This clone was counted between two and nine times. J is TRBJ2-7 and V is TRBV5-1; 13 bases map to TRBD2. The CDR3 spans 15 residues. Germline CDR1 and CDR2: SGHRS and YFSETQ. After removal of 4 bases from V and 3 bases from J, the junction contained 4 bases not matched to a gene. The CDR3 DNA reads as TGCGCCAGCAGCGCTGGACTAGCGGGAGACTACGAGCAGTACTTC. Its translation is CASSAGLAGDYEQYF.

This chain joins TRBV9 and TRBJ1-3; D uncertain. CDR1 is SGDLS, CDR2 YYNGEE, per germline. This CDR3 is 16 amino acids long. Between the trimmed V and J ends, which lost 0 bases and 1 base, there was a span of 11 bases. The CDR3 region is CASSVDTSDSGNTIYF. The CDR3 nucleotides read TGTGCCAGCAGCGTAGATACATCAGATTCTGGAAACACCATATATTTT.

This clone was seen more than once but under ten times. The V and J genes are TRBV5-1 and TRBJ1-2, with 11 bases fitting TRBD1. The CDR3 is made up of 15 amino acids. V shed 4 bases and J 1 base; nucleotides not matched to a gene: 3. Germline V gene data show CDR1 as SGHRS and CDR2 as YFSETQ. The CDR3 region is CASSPGTGGNYGYTF. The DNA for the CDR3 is TGCGCCAGCAGCCCTGGGACAGGGGGTAACTATGGCTACACCTTC. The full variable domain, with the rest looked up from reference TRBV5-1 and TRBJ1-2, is KAGVTQTPRYLIKTRGQQVTLSCSPISGHRSVSWYQQTPGQGLQFLFEYFSETQRNKGNFPGRFSGRQFSNSRSEMNVSTLELGDSALYLCASSPGTGGNYGYTFGSGTRLTVV.

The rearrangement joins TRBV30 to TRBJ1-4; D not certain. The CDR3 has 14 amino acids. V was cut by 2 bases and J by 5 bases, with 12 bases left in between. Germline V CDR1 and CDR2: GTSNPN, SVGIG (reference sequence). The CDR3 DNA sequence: TGTGCCTGGAGTCCGGGGAGATTAAATGAAAAACTGTTTTTT. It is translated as CAWSPGRLNEKLFF.

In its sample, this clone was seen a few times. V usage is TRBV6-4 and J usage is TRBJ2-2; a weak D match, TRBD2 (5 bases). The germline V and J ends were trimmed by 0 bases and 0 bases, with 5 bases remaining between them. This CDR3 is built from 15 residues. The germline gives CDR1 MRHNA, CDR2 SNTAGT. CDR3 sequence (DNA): TGTGCCAGCAGTGACTCTAGCGCGAACACCGGGGAGCTGTTTTTT. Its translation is CASSDSSANTGELFF.

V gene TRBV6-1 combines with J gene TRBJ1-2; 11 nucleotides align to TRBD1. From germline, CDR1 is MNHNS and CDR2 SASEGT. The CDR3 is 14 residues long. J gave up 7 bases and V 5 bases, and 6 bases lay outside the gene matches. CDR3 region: CASSKGQGAGGYTF. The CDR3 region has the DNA TGTGCCAGCAGTAAAGGACAGGGGGCGGGTGGCTACACCTTC.

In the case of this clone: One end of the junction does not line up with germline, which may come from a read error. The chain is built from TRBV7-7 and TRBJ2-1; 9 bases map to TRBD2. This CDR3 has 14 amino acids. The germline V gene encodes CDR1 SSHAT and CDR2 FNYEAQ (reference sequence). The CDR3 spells CASSLGLANNEQFF. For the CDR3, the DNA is TGTGCTAGCAGCTTGGGACTAGCAAACAATGAGCAGTTCTTC. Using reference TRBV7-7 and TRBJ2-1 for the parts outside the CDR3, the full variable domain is GAGVSQSPRYKVTKRGQDVTLRCDPISSHATLYWYQQALGQGPEFLTYFNYEAQPDKSGLPSDRFSAERPEGSISTLTIQRTEQRDSAMYRCASSLGLANNEQFFGPGTRLTVL.

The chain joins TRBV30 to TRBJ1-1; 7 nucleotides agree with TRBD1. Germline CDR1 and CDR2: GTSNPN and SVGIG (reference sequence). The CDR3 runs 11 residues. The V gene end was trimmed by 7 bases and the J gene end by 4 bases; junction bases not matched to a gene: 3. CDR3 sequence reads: CASTGFTEAFF. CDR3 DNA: TGTGCCTCGACAGGGTTCACTGAAGCTTTCTTT.

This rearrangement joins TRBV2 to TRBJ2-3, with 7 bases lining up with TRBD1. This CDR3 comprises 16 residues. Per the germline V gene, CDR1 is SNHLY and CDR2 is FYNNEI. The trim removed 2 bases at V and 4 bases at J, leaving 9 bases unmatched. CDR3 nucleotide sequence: TGTGCCAGCAGTGAATCCGAACAGGGGCGAGCAGATACGCAGTATTTT. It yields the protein CASSESEQGRADTQYF.

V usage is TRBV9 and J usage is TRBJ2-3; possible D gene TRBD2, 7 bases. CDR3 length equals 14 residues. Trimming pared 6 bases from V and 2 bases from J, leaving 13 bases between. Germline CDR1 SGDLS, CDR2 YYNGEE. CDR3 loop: CASKGGVPTDTQYF. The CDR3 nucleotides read TGTGCCAGCAAGGGGGGGGTGCCCACAGATACGCAGTATTTT.

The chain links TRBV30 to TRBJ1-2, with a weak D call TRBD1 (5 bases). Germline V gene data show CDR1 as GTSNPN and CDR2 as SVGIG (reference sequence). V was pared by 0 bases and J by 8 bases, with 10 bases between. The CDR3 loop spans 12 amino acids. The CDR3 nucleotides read TGTGCCTGGAGTGTACGTGACAGCGGCTACACCTTC. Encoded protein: CAWSVRDSGYTF. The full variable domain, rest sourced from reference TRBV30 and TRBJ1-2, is SQTIHQWPATLVQPVGSPLSLECTVEGTSNPNLYWYRQAAGRGLQLLFYSVGIGQISSEVPQNLSASRPQDRQFILSSKKLLLSDSGFYLCAWSVRDSGYTFGSGTRLTVV.

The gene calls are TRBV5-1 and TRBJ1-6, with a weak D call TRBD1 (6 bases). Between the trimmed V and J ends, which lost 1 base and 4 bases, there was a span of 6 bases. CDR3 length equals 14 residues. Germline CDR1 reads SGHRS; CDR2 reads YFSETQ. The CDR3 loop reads CASSLQGYNSPLHF. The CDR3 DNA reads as TGCGCCAGCAGCTTGCAGGGGTATAATTCACCCCTCCACTTT.